A single sample gave rise to the 19 T cell receptor beta chains below, sequenced in a study of shared clonotypes between healthy human individuals. Method: immunoSEQ multiplex PCR; TCRdb's copy keeps in-frame clones and lacks some. The table includes about 2 million clones, over 85% detected once. Naive CD8 cells lacked CD45RO and underwent positive selection for CCR7, leaving out terminally differentiated effector memory CD45RA+ cells. Material for sequencing was naive CD8+ T cells sorted from blood. The receptors stem from a man aged 18 to 30 in good health.

Of note for this clone: The sample has other DNA sequences that encode this CDR3 too. The chain is built from TRBV6-5 and TRBJ2-1; D is perhaps TRBD1 or TRBD2 (5 bases each). Germline lookup yields CDR1 MNHEY and CDR2 SVGAGI. Trimming took off 5 bases at V and 2 bases at J, with 7 bases between the two ends. This CDR3 contains 13 residues. CDR3 region: CASSPGPYNEQFF. Here the CDR3 DNA reads TGTGCCAGCAGTCCGGGACCCTACAATGAGCAGTTCTTC.

This clone has just one count. Written as DNA, the CDR3 is TGTGCCAGCAGCTGGTCGGGCGGTGAGCAGTTCTTC. The encoded protein is CASSWSGGEQFF. The gene calls are TRBV7-8 and TRBJ2-1; unclear D gene. V gave up 4 bases and J gave up 9 bases, with 10 bases separating them. CDR3 size: 12 residues. CDR1 is SGHVS and CDR2 is FQNEAQ in the germline V gene.

The chain has TRBV7-9 and TRBJ2-6; 9 positions match TRBD1. The CDR3 totals 19 residues. Germline V CDR1 and CDR2: SEHNR, FQNEAQ (reference sequence). V shed 3 bases, J shed 1 base, and the junction held 10 bases outside the gene matches. Here the CDR3 reads CASSFTGTGKHSGANVLTF. The CDR3 bases are TGTGCCAGCAGCTTTACGGGGACAGGGAAACATTCTGGGGCCAACGTCCTGACTTTC.

V and J are TRBV30 and TRBJ2-1, with D perhaps matching TRBD2 (6 bases). The CDR3 has 14 residues. Germline V CDR1 and CDR2: GTSNPN, SVGIG (reference sequence). V lost 5 bases and J lost 7, with 18 bases in between. The CDR3 DNA reads as TGTGCCTGGGGCTTTAGCGGATTGTGGAATGAGCAGTTCTTC. Protein: CAWGFSGLWNEQFF.

The chain uses TRBV15 and TRBJ2-7; tentative D call: TRBD1 (6 bases). Germline assignment: CDR1 LNHNV and CDR2 YYDKDF (reference sequence). The length of the CDR3 is 14 residues. Trimming took 5 bases from V and 0 from J, leaving 11 bases between them. CDR3: CATSLGTPSYEQYF. For the CDR3, the DNA is TGTGCCACCAGCTTAGGGACACCCTCCTACGAGCAGTACTTC. Drawing the rest from reference TRBV15 and TRBJ2-7, the complete variable domain is DAMVIQNPRYQVTQFGKPVTLSCSQTLNHNVMYWYQQKSSQAPKLLFHYYDKDFNNEADTPDNFQSRRPNTSFCFLDIRSPGLGDTAMYLCATSLGTPSYEQYFGPGTRLTVT.

The chain couples TRBV28 to TRBJ1-3, with D perhaps TRBD1 (5 bases). The CDR3 contains 14 residues. V was trimmed by 2 bases and J by 4 bases, leaving 9 bases between them. Germline V gene sequence: CDR1 MDHEN, CDR2 SYDVKM. This chain's CDR3 is CASSLQGRGNTIYF. CDR3 DNA: TGTGCCAGCAGTTTACAGGGAAGGGGAAACACCATATATTTT.

This CDR3 is CAISEGTETYEQYF. The CDR3 coding sequence is TGTGCCATCAGTGAGGGGACGGAGACCTACGAGCAGTACTTC. The rearrangement links TRBV10-3 to TRBJ2-7; D tentatively fits TRBD1 or TRBD2 (5 bases each). V lost 2 bases and J 2 bases, leaving 10 bases between the germline ends. The CDR3 is made up of 14 amino acids. Germline loops: CDR1 ENHRY, CDR2 SYGVKD.

The gene calls are TRBV10-2 and TRBJ1-5; TRBD1 agrees at 10 bases. The germline V gene encodes CDR1 WSHSY and CDR2 SAAADI. This CDR3 is 17 amino acids long. V lost 10 bases and J lost 4; bases outside the gene matches: 16. The CDR3 protein is CATLGGPGQGINQPQHF. DNA for the CDR3: TGCGCCACTCTGGGGGGCCCGGGACAGGGGATTAATCAGCCCCAGCATTTT.

The CDR3 loop reads CASSQGQGWYEQYF. As DNA, the CDR3 is TGTGCCAGCAGTCAAGGACAGGGGTGGTACGAGCAGTACTTC. The rearrangement links TRBV6-6 to TRBJ2-7, with 9 nucleotides matching TRBD1. Looked up from germline, CDR1 is MNHNY and CDR2 is SVGAGI (reference sequence). The junction had 6 bases not matched to a gene; V was cut back by 5 bases and J by 4 bases. The CDR3 length is 14 residues.

V and J are TRBV9 and TRBJ2-7; no firm D call. CDR1 is SGDLS, CDR2 YYNGEE, per germline. The CDR3 loop spans 13 amino acids. V lost 2 bases to trimming and J lost 3 bases, with 9 bases between them. Here the CDR3 reads CASSVGNHYEQYF. The CDR3 DNA follows: TGTGCCAGCAGCGTCGGCAATCACTACGAGCAGTACTTC.

The chain uses TRBV7-8 and TRBJ2-5; D is tentatively TRBD1 or TRBD2 (6 bases each). V was trimmed by 8 bases and J by 0 bases, leaving 10 bases between them. The CDR3 is 13 residues long. Germline CDR1 SGHVS, CDR2 FQNEAQ. This chain's CDR3 is CASQGGYQETQYF. The CDR3 coding sequence is TGTGCCAGCCAAGGGGGGTACCAAGAGACCCAGTACTTC.

The J gene is TRBJ2-1, the V gene TRBV9; 9 bases match TRBD2. There are 14 residues in the CDR3. J lost 8 bases, V lost 3 bases, and 6 bases had no gene match. Germline V CDR1 and CDR2: SGDLS, YYNGEE. The CDR3 bases are TGTGCCAGCAGCGCCGCGGGACTAGCCGATGAGCAGTTCTTC. Translating it yields CASSAAGLADEQFF.

The chain carries TRBV9 and TRBJ1-5; D ambiguous. This CDR3 comprises 15 residues. The ends were cut back, 4 bases at V and 1 base at J, with 12 bases in the middle. The germline V gene encodes CDR1 SGDLS and CDR2 YYNGEE. The CDR3 DNA is TGTGCCAGCAGCCCCGGGGAGATAAGCAATCAGCCCCAGCATTTT. It specifies CASSPGEISNQPQHF.

This chain connects TRBV4-1 to TRBJ2-5, with D possibly being TRBD2 (7 bases). With 1 base removed from V and 2 bases from J, the gap between germline ends came to 17 bases. There are 17 residues in the CDR3. Germline V gene lookup returns CDR1 MGHRA and CDR2 YSYEKL. In nucleotides, the CDR3 is TGCGCCAGCAGCCAAGTGCACGGGGGGCTCCTTCAAGAGACCCAGTACTTC. Translating it yields CASSQVHGGLLQETQYF.

The chain combines TRBV25-1 with TRBJ1-1; the D gene is possibly TRBD1 (6 bases). Germline values: CDR1 MGHDK, CDR2 SYGVNS. V was clipped by 3 bases and J by 4 bases, with 15 bases between them. The CDR3 is 15 residues long. Here the CDR3 DNA reads TGTGCCAGCAGTGAGCTACAGGGCATTGGCACTGAAGCTTTCTTT. It codes for CASSELQGIGTEAFF. Combining the CDR3 with reference TRBV25-1 and TRBJ1-1 gives the whole variable domain EADIYQTPRYLVIGTGKKITLECSQTMGHDKMYWYQQDPGMELHLIHYSYGVNSTEKGDLSSESTVSRIRTEHFPLTLESARPSHTSQYLCASSELQGIGTEAFFGQGTRLTVV.

This clone has only a few counts. The chain links TRBV27 to TRBJ1-2; D possibly corresponds to TRBD1 (5 bases). V was trimmed by 5 bases and J by 4 bases, leaving 14 bases between them. The CDR3 has 14 residues. Germline V lookup: CDR1 MNHEY, CDR2 SMNVEV (reference sequence). CDR3 amino acids: CASSGGGGVYGYTF. CDR3 DNA: TGTGCCAGCAGTGGCGGGGGAGGGGTCTATGGCTACACCTTC.

The rearrangement links TRBV12-5 to TRBJ1-2; D is unclear. The CDR3 has 16 residues. Germline CDR1 reads LGHNT; CDR2 reads FRNRAP. Between the trimmed V and J ends, which lost 6 bases and 0 bases, there was a span of 17 bases. CDR3 loop: CASGPTWQTTNYGYTF. CDR3 in DNA: TGTGCTAGTGGCCCTACGTGGCAGACTACTAACTATGGCTACACCTTC.

V is TRBV6-6 and J is TRBJ1-1, with 7 bases fitting TRBD1. Germline CDR1 and CDR2: MNHNY and SVGAGI (reference sequence). The V and J ends lost 3 bases and 3 bases, in that order; junction bases with no gene match: 7. The CDR3 runs to 15 residues. CDR3 nucleotide sequence: TGTGCCAGCAGTTATTTGGGACAGACTGACACTGAAGCTTTCTTT. The encoded protein is CASSYLGQTDTEAFF.

The V and J genes are TRBV5-4 and TRBJ2-5; no definite D call. The CDR3 runs 12 residues. The germline V gene encodes CDR1 SGHNT and CDR2 YYREEE (reference sequence). Trimming removed 1 base from V and 5 bases from J, with 6 bases in between. The CDR3 sequence is CASSLNPETQYF. DNA of the CDR3: TGTGCCAGCAGCTTGAATCCCGAGACCCAGTACTTC. The whole variable domain, filled in from reference TRBV5-4 and TRBJ2-5, reads ETGVTQSPTHLIKTRGQQVTLRCSSQSGHNTVSWYQQALGQGPQFIFQYYREEENGRGNFPPRFSGLQFPNYSSELNVNALELDDSALYLCASSLNPETQYFGPGTRLLVL.